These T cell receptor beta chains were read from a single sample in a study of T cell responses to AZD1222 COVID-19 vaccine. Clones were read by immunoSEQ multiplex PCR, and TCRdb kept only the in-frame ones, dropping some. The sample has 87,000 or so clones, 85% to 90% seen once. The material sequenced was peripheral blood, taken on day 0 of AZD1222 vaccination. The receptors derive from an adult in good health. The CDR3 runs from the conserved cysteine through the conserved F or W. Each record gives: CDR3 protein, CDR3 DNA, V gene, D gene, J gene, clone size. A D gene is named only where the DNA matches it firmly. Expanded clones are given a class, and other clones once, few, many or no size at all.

CAISESWQVNSPLHF TGTGCCATCAGTGAGTCCTGGCAGGTTAATTCACCCCTCCACTTT TRBV10-3 NA TRBJ1-6 NA
CASNSGQGFSAEAFF TGTGCCAGTAATTCGGGACAGGGGTTCTCCGCTGAAGCTTTCTTT TRBV19 TRBD1 TRBJ1-1 NA
CASSVGASHTGELFF TGTGCCAGCAGCGTAGGCGCCTCCCACACCGGGGAGCTGTTTTTT TRBV9 NA TRBJ2-2 NA
CASSVERGGYNEQFF TGTGCCAGCAGTGTGGAGCGGGGGGGCTACAATGAGCAGTTCTTC TRBV6-4 TRBD2 TRBJ2-1 NA
CASSEGGGINQPQHF TGTGCCAGCAGTGAAGGTGGGGGAATCAATCAGCCCCAGCATTTT TRBV6-1 NA TRBJ1-5 NA
CASSLVGVGNTEAFF TGCGCCAGCAGCTTGGTGGGAGTGGGAAACACTGAAGCTTTCTTT TRBV5-1 NA TRBJ1-1 NA
CASSTGASEQYF TGTGCCAGCAGCACGGGGGCCTCCGAGCAGTACTTC TRBV7-9 NA TRBJ2-7 medium-sized
CASSPGSTPNSPLHF TGCGCCAGCAGCCCAGGGAGTACCCCTAATTCACCCCTCCACTTT TRBV4-1 NA TRBJ1-6 NA
CASSVNSANTGELFF TGTGCCAGCAGTGTAAACAGCGCGAACACCGGGGAGCTGTTTTTT TRBV6-4 NA TRBJ2-2 NA
CASSRGSPALQETQYF TGTGCCAGCAGCCGGGGTTCCCCAGCCTTACAAGAGACCCAGTACTTC TRBV3-1/TRBV3-2 NA TRBJ2-5 NA
CAWSEGLGGYTF TGTGCCTGGAGTGAGGGGCTGGGGGGCTACACCTTC TRBV30 NA TRBJ1-2 NA